The clone carrying this T cell receptor (beta chain) was counted a few times. What it recognizes is unknown. The data originate from a study of T-cell reconstitution after alpha-beta-depleted transplantation in children. Study-wide points: The origin of high day-60 TCRbeta diversity in some patients lay in surviving recipient T cells and thymic progenitors. Roughly two months post-transplant, alpha-beta T cells reportedly originated from several hundred graft clones that had expanded. At one year after transplant, newly produced T cells mostly accounted for T-cell counts and diversity.

For TCRbeta, the library was prepared with unique molecular identifiers. Via MiXCR, TCRdb re-called the PCR reads, giving one row per CDR3 protein. The data show more than 400,000 distinct CDR3 sequences, 11% seen once. The trim removed 4 bases at V and 6 bases at J, leaving 6 bases unmatched. This CDR3 comprises 16 residues. Germline V CDR1 and CDR2: LGHNA, YSLEER. The sequence was obtained from a female patient aged 2-9 years who had a stem cell transplant for aplastic anemia, so the T cells may come from the graft donor. The rearrangement uses TRBV4-3 and TRBJ2-7; 16 bases are a match to TRBD2. Material: PBMCs, mostly from graft donor cells, obtained 180 days after TCRalphabeta/CD19-depleted stem cell transplant. CDR3 coding DNA: TGCGCCAGCAGCCCCGTCGGGACTAGCGGGGGGGTCGAGCAGTACTTC. Translated, it gives CASSPVGTSGGVEQYF.